This TCR beta chain was captured by sequencing in a study of cytomegalovirus exposure and HLA in healthy donors. About the research overall: The roughly 130 validation repertoires, a later analysis reported, used the same platform as the 600 to 850 repertoires from the first cohort.

Using immunoSEQ multiplex PCR, the repertoire was profiled, and TCRdb retains in-frame clones only, with some absent. Among 200,000 or so clones listed, 80% to 90% were seen once. This CDR3 has 14 residues. V lost 3 bases and J lost 3, with 12 bases in between. Germline V gene lookup returns CDR1 MDHEN and CDR2 SYDVKM. Regarding this clone: Its target is not known.

Study outcomes and limitations: The study flagged about 150 TCR beta chains as cytomegalovirus-associated. In vitro data verified a few CMV-associated chains as specific for CMV antigens. Subsequent analysis found a tendency for first-cohort TCR clusters to co-occur within the roughly 130 validation repertoires.

Sequencing was carried out using PBMCs. This sequence was found in a woman younger than 35 in good health and CMV-seropositive. The genes are TRBV28 and TRBJ2-7; possibly TRBD2 for D (6 bases). CDR3: CASSFGGISYEQYF. The CDR3 coding sequence is TGTGCCAGCAGTTTCGGCGGGATTAGCTACGAGCAGTACTTC.